This T cell receptor beta chain came from a study of CD8+ T cells in alopecia areata. Following RNA extraction, reverse transcription yielded cDNA that acted as the sequencing template. The table came from immunoSEQ multiplex PCR; TCRdb's copy has only in-frame clones and leaves some out. The sample has about 120,000 clones; approximately 49% are singletons. Investigators sorted PBMCs to obtain both CD4+ and CD8+ T cells. Germline-derived CDR1 and CDR2 are SGHRS and YFSETQ. The ends were cut back, 4 bases at V and 5 bases at J, with 12 bases in the middle. The CDR3 has 13 amino acids. This clone appeared a few times. The antigen remains undetermined. Findings of the study overall: Scalp specimens additionally yield sequences from normal skin's resident alphabeta T cells.

This sequence was found in a human donor with alopecia areata. The specimen comprised CD8+ T cells sorted from blood, sampled at week 0. The V gene is TRBV5-1, the J gene TRBJ2-5; D might be TRBD2 (7 bases). Here the CDR3 reads CASSLQGGETQYF. The CDR3, as DNA: TGCGCCAGCAGCCTACAGGGAGGGGAGACCCAGTACTTC.